The T cell receptor beta chain described here comes from a study of T cell changes during pregnancy in multiple sclerosis. CDR1 and CDR2 from the germline V gene are MNHNY and SVGAGI (reference sequence). The CDR3 consists of 16 residues. The germline V and J ends were trimmed by 0 bases and 4 bases, with 15 bases remaining between them. Profiled with immunoSEQ multiplex PCR; TCRdb holds only in-frame clones, not every one. The sample lists 20,000 or so clones, 75% to 90% occurring once. This sequence was found in a female donor in good health, enrolled as a control in a pregnancy study. This material consisted of CD8+ T cells from peripheral blood mononuclear cells, taken in the third trimester of pregnancy. V gene TRBV6-6 combines with J gene TRBJ1-2; D gene ambiguous. As DNA, the CDR3 is TGTGCCAGCAGTTACTCGACTAAGGACGCTCGCTATGGCTACACCTTC. This codes for CASSYSTKDARYGYTF.